Reported below is one TCR beta chain. The CDR3 is 18 residues long. CDR1 and CDR2 from the germline V gene are SGHRS and YFSETQ. V shed 0 bases and J 5 bases; nucleotides not matched to a gene: 11. The data were produced by immunoSEQ multiplex PCR, yet TCRdb's version contains in-frame clones alone and is incomplete. The sample lists millions of clones, 95% occurring once. The data derive from a study of shared clonotypes between healthy human individuals. Sequencing input: naive CD4+ T cells sorted from blood. Documented subset: CD45RA+ positively selected. This clonotype originated in a man between 18 and 29 years old in good health. The rearrangement joins TRBV5-1 to TRBJ2-2; 9 bases agree with TRBD2. The CDR3 spells CASSLVLLAGKGTGELFF. The CDR3 nucleotides are TGCGCCAGCAGCTTGGTGCTCCTAGCGGGAAAGGGGACCGGGGAGCTGTTTTTT.